This T cell receptor beta chain was found in a study of cytomegalovirus exposure and HLA in healthy donors. Regarding the study as a whole: Researchers catalogued approximately 170 TCR beta chains as cytomegalovirus-associated. In vitro checks showed that a few CMV-associated chains really do target CMV antigens.

Profiled with immunoSEQ multiplex PCR; TCRdb holds only in-frame clones, not every one. The sample yields 300,000 to 450,000 clones, 70% to 90% seen once. For this clone: Its antigen is as yet unknown.

The germline V gene has CDR1 SGHDT and CDR2 YYEEEE. CDR3 size: 12 residues. Trimming took 0 bases from V and 4 from J, leaving 4 bases between them. The donors were part of the approximately 120-subject validation cohort, which stood apart from the 666-subject first cohort. What was sequenced was PBMCs. The chain uses TRBV5-6 and TRBJ1-1; D unresolved. This receptor was obtained from a woman in her late teens or twenties in good health and CMV-seronegative. CDR3 region: CASSLAVTEAFF. The CDR3 bases are TGTGCCAGCAGCTTGGCCGTCACTGAAGCTTTCTTT. Full variable domain (missing parts from reference TRBV5-6 and TRBJ1-1): DAGVTQSPTHLIKTRGQQVTLRCSPKSGHDTVSWYQQALGQGPQFIFQYYEEEERQRGNFPDRFSGHQFPNYSSELNVNALLLGDSALYLCASSLAVTEAFFGQGTRLTVV.